This T cell receptor (beta chain) was profiled in a study of shared clonotypes between healthy human individuals. Points from the study as a whole: The rarefaction results pointed to incomplete sorted-subset sequencing despite large depth. As a rule, naive subsets had a larger estimated richness than memory subsets.

The length of the CDR3 is 12 residues. Germline-derived CDR1 and CDR2 are SGHTA and FQGNSA. Between the trimmed V and J ends, which lost 3 bases and 3 bases, there was a span of 5 bases. Comments on this clone: Its antigen is not known.

Profiled with immunoSEQ multiplex PCR; TCRdb holds only in-frame clones, not every one. This table holds roughly 2.2 million clones, approximately 95% found once. The clonotype comes from a young man in good health. Some clones in this sample may be carry-over from other donors' samples. The chain is built from TRBV7-2 and TRBJ1-2; no clear D. Sequenced material: naive CD4+ T cells from PBMCs. Sample subset: CD45RA+ positively selected. The CDR3 DNA reads TGTGCCAGCAGCTTCGTAGACTATGGCTACACCTTC. Translating gives CASSFVDYGYTF.